Listed below are T cell receptor beta chains from one sample, sequenced in a study of CD8+ T cells in alopecia areata. Some clones are missing from TCRdb's copy, which holds only in-frame ones; the method was immunoSEQ multiplex PCR. The sample contains 200,000 to 250,000 clones, around three fifths of which appear only once. Sequenced input: CD8+ T cells sorted from blood. The source is a human donor in good health. Both conserved end residues are part of each CDR3. D genes are given only for firm matches. For some rows the clone size is stated as once, few or many, or as a class when expanded; others skip it.

J gene,clone size,D gene,V gene,CDR3 DNA,CDR3 protein
TRBJ2-1,.,TRBD2,TRBV4-1,TGCGCCAGCAGCCAAGTAAGGCGGGGGGGCAGGGATGAGCAGTTCTTC,CASSQVRRGGRDEQFF
TRBJ2-1,.,TRBD2,TRBV5-4,TGTGCCAGCAGCGACGGGGGGGAACAGTTCTTC,CASSDGGEQFF
TRBJ2-4,few,.,TRBV29-1,TGCAGCGTTGAAAGGGGGAACATTCAGTACTTC,CSVERGNIQYF
TRBJ1-5,.,.,TRBV4-1,TGCGCCAGCAGCCACTATTGGACAAGCAATCAGCCCCAGCATTTT,CASSHYWTSNQPQHF
TRBJ2-3,.,.,TRBV5-4,TGTGCCAGCAGCTTCACGCGGGGCATCGATACGCAGTATTTT,CASSFTRGIDTQYF
TRBJ2-7,.,.,TRBV7-2,TGTGCCAGCAGCTCCCCCTCGATTTCCTACGAGCAGTACTTC,CASSSPSISYEQYF
TRBJ2-2,.,.,TRBV5-1,TGCGCCAGCAGCCCTATAGGAGGGCCCGGGGAGCTGTTTTTT,CASSPIGGPGELFF
TRBJ2-2,.,.,TRBV6-5,TGTGCCAGCAGCCCAGTAGGGAACACCGGGGAGCTGTTTTTT,CASSPVGNTGELFF
TRBJ1-6,.,.,TRBV4-1,TGCGCCAGCAGCCAAGCCTCCTATAATTCACCCCTCCACTTT,CASSQASYNSPLHF
TRBJ2-7,.,.,TRBV25-1,TGTGCCAGCACCTCCCCAGGCGCCTACGAGCAGTACTTC,CASTSPGAYEQYF
TRBJ2-3,.,.,TRBV7-9,TGTGCCAGCAGCTTAGGGCGGTCCCGCGCAGATACGCAGTATTTT,CASSLGRSRADTQYF
TRBJ2-7,.,TRBD1,TRBV7-9,TGTGCCAGTTCTCTCGGACAGGGGATTTCCTACGAGCAGTACTTC,CASSLGQGISYEQYF
TRBJ2-7,few,TRBD2,TRBV29-1,TGCAGCGTTGAAAACCGGGGGGGCAACGAGCAGTACTTC,CSVENRGGNEQYF
TRBJ2-1,.,.,TRBV11-2,TGTGCCAGCGGACCAAATGAGCAGTTCTTC,CASGPNEQFF
TRBJ1-5,.,.,TRBV4-1,TGCGCCAGCAGTTTGGGCTTGGGGATGGATCAGCCCCAGCATTTT,CASSLGLGMDQPQHF
TRBJ2-1,.,.,TRBV2,TGTGCCAGAACGGGCCTTACCACCTCCTACAATGAGCAGTTCTTC,CARTGLTTSYNEQFF
TRBJ2-2,.,.,TRBV30,TGTGCCTGGAGTGTCCAGGGGTACACCGGGGAGCTGTTTTTT,CAWSVQGYTGELFF
TRBJ2-5,.,.,TRBV10-3,TGTGCCATCAGTGAGTCTCAAGAGACCCAGTACTTC,CAISESQETQYF
TRBJ2-7,once,.,TRBV6-5,TGTGCCAGCAGCTATCCCGGGTTAAACGAGCAGTACTTC,CASSYPGLNEQYF
TRBJ2-7,once,.,TRBV29-1,TGCAGCGTTGAATCAGGGAACTACGAGCAGTACTTC,CSVESGNYEQYF
TRBJ2-3,.,TRBD2,TRBV5-1,TGCGCCAGCAGCTTGGGGGCCGGACTAGCAACAGATACGCAGTATTTT,CASSLGAGLATDTQYF
TRBJ1-2,.,TRBD1,TRBV19,TGTGCCAGTAGGGACAGGGCCTATGGCTACACCTTC,CASRDRAYGYTF
TRBJ1-1,.,TRBD1,TRBV9,TGTGCCAGCAGCGAGACAGGGGCGAACACTGAAGCTTTCTTT,CASSETGANTEAFF
TRBJ2-7,.,.,TRBV15,TGTGCCACCAGCTCGGGCCTCAACCGTTACGAGCAGTACTTC,CATSSGLNRYEQYF
TRBJ1-6,.,.,TRBV4-1,TGCGCCAGCAGACAGGTGGGGCTAAGGACACCCCTCCACTTT,CASRQVGLRTPLHF
TRBJ1-5,.,TRBD1,TRBV5-1,TGCGCCAGCAGCTTGGGACAGGGGATCGGGGATCAGCCCCAGCATTTT,CASSLGQGIGDQPQHF
TRBJ1-1,.,.,TRBV29-1,TGCAGCGTGGACCCTGGGAACACTGAAGCTTTCTTT,CSVDPGNTEAFF
TRBJ2-3,once,.,TRBV6-5,TGTGCCAGCAGTCCGAACCCGTCAGATACGCAGTATTTT,CASSPNPSDTQYF